The source of this T cell receptor (beta chain) is a study of cytomegalovirus exposure and HLA in healthy donors. This clone was counted only a few times. The V and J ends lost 9 bases and 0 bases respectively, with 15 bases between them. The germline CDR1 and CDR2 sequences are MRHNA and SNTAGT. This CDR3 is built from 16 residues. Researchers ran the PCR with 60 Vbeta and 13 Jbeta primers. Data came from immunoSEQ multiplex PCR; TCRdb stores just in-frame clones and leaves some out. The sample has over 130,000 clones, 65% to 90% seen once. Sequenced sample: PBMCs. This receptor was taken from a female donor in good health and CMV-seronegative. The chain links TRBV6-4 to TRBJ2-6, with D possibly being TRBD2 (6 bases). The CDR3 DNA is TGTGCCAGAAACCGGGACTCCAGCTCTGGGGCCAACGTCCTGACTTTC. Translated: CARNRDSSSGANVLTF.